This T cell receptor (beta chain) was retrieved from a study of monozygotic twins with inflammatory bowel disease (dated by TCRdb to between 2018 and 2020). The study in broad terms: The complete study included 28 monozygotic twin pairs: 19 IBD-discordant Danish pairs and nine German pairs, of which four were IBD-concordant and five were IBD-discordant. The search for disease-associated traits relied mainly on comparing IBD patients with their genetically identical healthy co-twins within discordant pairs. Each individual had, on average, about 151 000 unique TCRalpha sequences and 181 000 unique TCRbeta sequences available for analysis.

Counted from cysteine to phenylalanine, this CDR3 has 14 amino acids. No DNA is recorded. With regard to this clonotype: The antigen it recognizes is unknown.

From each donor, a roughly 2.7 ml peripheral blood sample was drawn into PAXgene tubes and stored at -80 degrees C. Total RNA was isolated from whole blood with the PAXgene blood miRNA kit on an automated QIAcube, without T cell sorting. Deep TCRalpha and TCRbeta repertoire profiling with unique molecular barcoding was performed on peripheral blood of monozygotic twin pairs concordant or discordant for inflammatory bowel disease. Smoking habits were recorded for all twin pairs, and individuals were classified as current, former or never smokers. Study-wide conclusions, independent of this receptor: Because patients were on differing immunosuppressive treatments, the repertoires may have picked up extra background noise and inter-individual variability. No single strong signal or clonotype linked to IBD turned up in the results, so the idea that one exists was not supported. The analysis was unable to tell apart different T cell subtypes. IBD patients shared fewer clonotypes with other individuals than healthy twins did, most markedly in patients showing signs of disease activity. Measured by the inverse Simpson index, TCRbeta repertoire diversity was lower in IBD patients than in their healthy co-twins. Concordant and discordant twins showed no difference in repertoire similarity, possibly because of limited statistical power.

Libraries were built with 5' RACE. Preparation of each TCR library used approximately 3,700 ng of total RNA. For each sample, cDNA synthesis was carried out in eight separate reactions using SMARTScribe reverse transcriptase. During cDNA synthesis, unique molecular identifiers containing a 6-nucleotide sample barcode were introduced by template switching. Two nested PCRs of about 17 and 10 cycles amplified the TCRalpha and TCRbeta cDNA, and bead purification followed each PCR. Before amplification, the cDNA was treated with uracil DNA-glycosylase and purified using the QIAquick PCR purification kit. In the second PCR, Illumina TruSeq-compatible adapters and sample-specific barcodes were added. TapeStation and Qubit were used to check library quality and concentration, and 5 ng of each library was pooled. Pooled libraries were sequenced on an Illumina HiSeq2500 single-index Rapid Run with 2 x 100 bp reads and custom sequencing primers. Per the authors' processing: UMI-based consensus assembly with MiGEC version 1.2.6 was used to correct PCR and sequencing errors. MiXCR version 2.1.1 was used for V(D)J alignment, clonotype assembly and CDR3 extraction. Gene usage, clonotype sharing and MAIT/NKT TCR abundance were normalised by analysing the top 1000, 10 000 and 20 000 clonotypes per sample. After downsampling to 27 000 UMIs, diversity was calculated as the inverse Simpson index using the vegan R package. Paired Mann-Whitney U tests were applied to discordant twin pairs, and Benjamini-Hochberg correction was used for multiple testing. The reads underwent TCRdb reprocessing, giving one record for each CDR3 protein sequence and no DNA. The V and J calls and clone size come from TCRdb's table, not from the authors' own analysis. The table for this sample lists 300,000 to 450,000 distinct CDR3 sequences. The top ten clonotypes cover just over 2.5% of the sample.

The receptor comes from a human donor with ulcerative colitis or Crohn's disease, or a healthy co-twin of an affected twin (not recorded which). Sequencing input: blood. Here the chain combines TRBV12-3 or TRBV12-4 and TRBJ1-1; TCRdb proposes TRBD1, but this gene call is untestable without DNA. The CDR3 protein sequence reads: CASSFPGTYTEAFF.